The clone carrying this TCR beta chain was seen only a few times. The antigen is not known. Once graft tissue had been processed, intraepithelial and lamina propria lymphocytes were released. Sequenced by immunoSEQ multiplex PCR; TCRdb stores in-frame clones only, minus some. The repertoire includes some 17,000 clones, around 82% of them detected once, and 5.5% sits in the top ten. This entry belongs to a study of graft-versus-host responses after intestinal transplantation. Study overall: Anti-thymocyte globulin induction preceded 2 to 4 years of tacrolimus and steroid maintenance in all recipients. Notes on the study in general: Present in recipient marrow, GvH clones included some that appeared first in ileum or blood.

Germline V gene lookup returns CDR1 GTSNPN and CDR2 SVGIG (reference sequence). The CDR3 is made up of 15 amino acids. The germline V and J ends were trimmed by 3 bases and 0 bases, with 15 bases remaining between them. This clonotype was sampled from a human patient who received an intestinal transplant, so some T cells may come from the graft donor. V is TRBV30 and J is TRBJ2-7; possibly TRBD1 for D (6 bases). The sequenced sample was ileum tissue, obtained 17 days after transplant. CDR3 in amino acids: CAWSPVRDTSYEQYF. The DNA of the CDR3 is TGTGCCTGGAGCCCGGTCCGGGACACCTCCTACGAGCAGTACTTC.